What follows are 7 T cell receptor beta chains derived from one specimen sequenced in a study of blood T cell repertoires in COVID-19. Profiled with immunoSEQ multiplex PCR; TCRdb holds only in-frame clones, not every one. The repertoire holds approximately 150,000 clones, with roughly 80% as singletons. The sample was peripheral blood. The receptor source for this set is a man between 45 and 60 years old with acute or convalescent COVID-19.

The chain uses TRBV2 and TRBJ2-7; D might be TRBD1 (6 bases). This CDR3 comprises 13 residues. The V end lost 5 bases, the J end lost 3 bases, and 11 bases lay between the germline ends. CDR1 and CDR2 (germline): SNHLY, FYNNEI. The CDR3 bases are TGTGCCAGCAGTAGGGGGTTAGGCTACGAGCAGTACTTC. Encoded protein: CASSRGLGYEQYF.

The chain links TRBV21-1 to TRBJ1-1. TRBV21-1 is recorded as a pseudogene. The CDR3 runs to 14 residues. This chain's CDR3 is CASSNRGLSTEAFF. CDR3 sequence (DNA): TGTGCCAGCAGCAACCGGGGTCTGTCAACTGAAGCTTTCTTT.

The chain couples TRBV19 to TRBJ1-2; 10 bases agree with TRBD1. Losses at the gene ends were 4 bases for V and 3 bases for J; bases not matched to a gene: 5. The CDR3 has 15 amino acids. CDR1 is LNHDA, CDR2 SQIVND, per germline (reference sequence). CDR3 sequence: CASSRTGGIDYGYTF. In nucleotides, the CDR3 is TGTGCCAGTAGTAGGACAGGGGGAATCGACTATGGCTACACCTTC.

This chain links TRBV19 with TRBJ2-1; tentative D call: TRBD1 (6 bases). The CDR3 loop spans 15 amino acids. The V end lost 3 bases, the J end lost 5 bases, and 14 bases lay between the germline ends. Germline V gene sequence: CDR1 LNHDA, CDR2 SQIVND (reference sequence). CDR3 DNA: TGTGCCAGTAGTATCCACCGTGACAGGAACAATGAGCAGTTCTTC. This gives the protein CASSIHRDRNNEQFF.

The V and J genes are TRBV4-2 and TRBJ1-4; TRBD1 might be the D (6 bases). Germline-derived CDR1 and CDR2 are LGHNA and YNFKEQ. This CDR3 is built from 16 residues. Trimming removed 4 bases from V and 8 bases from J, with 20 bases in between. For the CDR3, the DNA is TGTGCCAGCAGCCGAGAACCGGGTGTTCAGGGGGAAAAACTGTTTTTT. Its protein is CASSREPGVQGEKLFF.

DNA of the CDR3: TGTGCCAGCAGCCAGGACAGGGTTAACTATGGCTACACCTTC. Translating gives CASSQDRVNYGYTF. V gene TRBV7-9 combines with J gene TRBJ1-2; 8 nucleotides align to TRBD1. V lost 5 bases, J lost 1 base, and 3 bases stayed unmatched. The V gene's germline CDR1 is SEHNR and CDR2 FQNEAQ (reference sequence). The CDR3 sequence is 14 residues long.

This chain uses TRBV7-8 with TRBJ2-2; possibly TRBD2 for D (6 bases). From germline, CDR1 is SGHVS and CDR2 FQNEAQ. Trimming removed 6 bases at V and 3 bases at J, with 11 bases between. This CDR3 is built from 14 residues. CDR3 DNA: TGTGCCAGCAGACGCGGGACGGACACCGGGGAGCTGTTTTTT. It yields the protein CASRRGTDTGELFF.